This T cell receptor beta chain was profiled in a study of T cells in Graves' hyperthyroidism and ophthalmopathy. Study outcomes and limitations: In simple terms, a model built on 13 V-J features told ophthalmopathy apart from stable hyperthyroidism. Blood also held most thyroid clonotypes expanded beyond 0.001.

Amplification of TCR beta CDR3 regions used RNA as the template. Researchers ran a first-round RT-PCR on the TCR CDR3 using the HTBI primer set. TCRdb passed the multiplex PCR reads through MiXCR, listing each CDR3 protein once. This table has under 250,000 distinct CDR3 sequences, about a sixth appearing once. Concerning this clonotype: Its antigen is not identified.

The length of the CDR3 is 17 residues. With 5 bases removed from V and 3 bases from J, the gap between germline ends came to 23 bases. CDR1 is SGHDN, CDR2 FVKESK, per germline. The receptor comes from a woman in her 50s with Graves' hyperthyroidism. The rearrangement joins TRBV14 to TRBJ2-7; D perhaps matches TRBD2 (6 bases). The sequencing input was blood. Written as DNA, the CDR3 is TGTGCCAGCAGCTTAGCGTTGCGGGGCGGGTCGAACTACGAGCAGTACTTC. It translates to CASSLALRGGSNYEQYF.